The clone carrying this T cell receptor beta chain was detected a few times. Its target is not known. Germline assignment: CDR1 SGHVS and CDR2 FQNEAQ. V was trimmed by 5 bases and J by 4 bases, leaving 18 bases between them. The length of the CDR3 is 16 residues. The sample comes from a study of CD8 T cells in ankylosing spondylitis. The study, taken as a whole, reports: Disease-associated clonotypes exhibited CD8+ identity and were relatively infrequent in peripheral blood. In the blood and synovial fluid of reactive arthritis, some motif variants had been previously reported. Researchers reportedly found disease-linked clones significantly enriched in matched ankylosing spondylitis synovial fluid. The study identified a TCR beta motif of under 10 highly homologous variants that appeared characteristic of ankylosing spondylitis blood.

Making use of molecular barcodes, quantitative 5'-RACE generated TCR beta libraries. MiXCR, applied by TCRdb to the 5' RACE reads, yields one record per CDR3 protein. The table has a few hundred thousand distinct CDR3 sequences, around 16% seen once. The TCR sequence derives from a male donor with ankylosing spondylitis. V is TRBV7-8 and J is TRBJ2-1; a weak D match, TRBD2 (6 bases). The sequenced sample consisted of blood, either unsorted or a sorted T cell fraction (not recorded which). CDR3: CASSRTNSGMYNEQFF. CDR3 in DNA: TGTGCCAGCAGCCGAACGAATAGCGGAATGTACAATGAGCAGTTCTTC.